The 8 T cell receptor beta chains in this list originate from one sample, sequenced in a study of blood T cell repertoires in COVID-19. TCRdb's copy holds only in-frame clones and misses some; the assay was immunoSEQ multiplex PCR. The sample consists of 350,000 or so clones, around 86% of them appearing once. The sample taken for sequencing was PBMCs or T cells enriched from blood (not recorded which). These TCRs come from a woman aged 40 to 50 with acute COVID-19.

The V and J genes are TRBV28 and TRBJ2-2, with D hard to call. The V end lost 1 base, the J end lost 8 bases, and 14 bases lay between the germline ends. Germline V gene data show CDR1 as MDHEN and CDR2 as SYDVKM. This CDR3 region has 15 residues. The CDR3 here is CASSLYSRPLGELFF. The CDR3, as DNA: TGTGCCAGCAGTTTATACTCGCGCCCTCTTGGGGAGCTGTTTTTT.

The chain is built from TRBV19 and TRBJ2-5; D may be TRBD1 (6 bases). Germline assignment: CDR1 LNHDA and CDR2 SQIVND (reference sequence). The CDR3 contains 18 residues. V shed 5 bases and J shed 3 bases, with 25 bases lying between them. The CDR3 sequence: CASSPRPWRTALKETQYF. CDR3 sequence (DNA): TGTGCCAGTAGTCCTCGCCCCTGGAGGACAGCCTTGAAAGAGACCCAGTACTTC.

This rearrangement joins TRBV9 to TRBJ1-2, with unresolved D. CDR1 SGDLS and CDR2 YYNGEE come from the germline V gene. This CDR3 has 16 amino acids. V was clipped by 0 bases and J by 5 bases, with 17 bases between them. CDR3 region: CASSVDLERPEYGYTF. In DNA, the CDR3 is TGTGCCAGCAGCGTAGATCTAGAGAGGCCCGAGTATGGCTACACCTTC. The full variable domain, with the rest looked up from reference TRBV9 and TRBJ1-2, is DSGVTQTPKHLITATGQRVTLRCSPRSGDLSVYWYQQSLDQGLQFLIQYYNGEERAKGNILERFSAQQFPDLHSELNLSSLELGDSALYFCASSVDLERPEYGYTFGSGTRLTVV.

The CDR3 sequence: CASSGDRGPRYSNQPQHF. Written as DNA, the CDR3 is TGTGCCAGCAGTGGGGACAGGGGGCCACGATATAGCAATCAGCCCCAGCATTTT. This chain joins TRBV2 and TRBJ1-5; 12 bases map to TRBD1. The CDR3 has 18 residues. Germline assignment: CDR1 SNHLY and CDR2 FYNNEI. The ends lost 4 bases at V and 0 bases at J; junction bases unmatched: 7.

The CDR3 here is CASSPLAGRETEAFF. CDR3 DNA sequence: TGTGCCAGCTCACCACTCGCGGGTCGGGAAACTGAAGCTTTCTTT. The chain recombines TRBV18 with TRBJ1-1; the D is unclear. With 1 base removed from V and 5 bases from J, the gap between germline ends came to 14 bases. The CDR3 covers 15 residues. CDR1 is KGHSH, CDR2 LQKENI, per germline. The whole variable domain, filled in from reference TRBV18 and TRBJ1-1, reads NAGVMQNPRHLVRRRGQEARLRCSPMKGHSHVYWYRQLPEEGLKFMVYLQKENIIDESGMPKERFSAEFPKEGPSILRIQQVVRGDSAAYFCASSPLAGRETEAFFGQGTRLTVV.

The chain couples TRBV10-3 to TRBJ1-5; D gene unclear. CDR1 ENHRY and CDR2 SYGVKD come from the germline V gene. V was pared by 4 bases and J by 1 base, with 5 bases between. The length of the CDR3 is 13 residues. In DNA, the CDR3 is TGTGCCATCAGTGGAGGGAGCAATCAGCCCCAGCATTTT. Amino acids: CAISGGSNQPQHF.

The chain couples TRBV29-1 to TRBJ2-1, with a weak D call TRBD1 (5 bases). Trimming took 7 bases from V and 11 from J, leaving 12 bases between them. The germline gives CDR1 SQVTM, CDR2 ANQGSEA. The CDR3 runs to 10 residues. The DNA of the CDR3 is TGCAGCGGACGCTGGACAAAGCAGTTCTTC. It translates to CSGRWTKQFF.

The V gene is TRBV5-3, the J gene TRBJ2-7; D is unclear. TRBV5-3 is sorted into the ORF group, with uncertain function. Trimming shortened V by 2 bases and J by 4 bases, and 16 bases separated the two germline ends. The CDR3 has 15 residues. The CDR3 bases are TGTGCCAGAAGCTTCCGGGTCCTTAAGACTTACGAGCAGTACTTC. The encoded protein is CARSFRVLKTYEQYF.